Described below is a single T cell receptor (beta chain) sequence and its context. Its antigen is currently unknown. The CDR3 spans 11 residues. The germline CDR1 and CDR2 sequences are SQVTM and ANQGSEA. The record originates from a study of CXCR3-negative and CXCR3-positive naive CD8 T cells. Study-wide context: The libraries together contributed about 135 million TRB reads, each supplying about 1.5 +/- 0.3 million. Findings and limits, study-wide: TRBV-TRBJ usage was similar across naive CXCR3 subsets but distinct in memory cells.

With UMI labels, 5' RACE was used to prepare the TRB cDNA libraries. Each CDR3 protein gets one entry in TCRdb, which reprocessed the 5' RACE reads and gives no DNA. The table gives around 26,000 distinct CDR3 sequences; the top ten clones make up over 2.5% of it. This rearrangement joins TRBV29-1 to TRBJ1-4. This sequence originates from a human donor in good health. Some clones in this sample may be carry-over from other donors' samples. The sample consisted of naive CXCR3- CD8+ T cells from blood. Subset here: CD45RO-CCR7+CD27+CD95- naive CD8+ T cells lacking CXCR3 (TNR3-). The CDR3 loop reads CSVRKDEKLFF.